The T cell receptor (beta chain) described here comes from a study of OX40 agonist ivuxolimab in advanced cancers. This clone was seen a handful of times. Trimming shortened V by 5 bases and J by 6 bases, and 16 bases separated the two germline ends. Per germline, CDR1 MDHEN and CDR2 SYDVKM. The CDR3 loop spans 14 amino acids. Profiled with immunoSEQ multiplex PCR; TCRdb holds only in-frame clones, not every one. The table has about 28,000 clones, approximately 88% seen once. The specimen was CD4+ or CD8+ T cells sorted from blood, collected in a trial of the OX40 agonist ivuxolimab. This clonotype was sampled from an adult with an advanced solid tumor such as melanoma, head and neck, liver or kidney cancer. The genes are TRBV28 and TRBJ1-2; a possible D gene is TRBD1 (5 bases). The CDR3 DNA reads TGTGCCAGCAGTCCCCCCCGGGGCAGTGATGGCTACACCTTC. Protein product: CASSPPRGSDGYTF.